These 18 T cell receptor beta chains share one sample of origin, sequenced in a study of blood T cell repertoires in COVID-19. Using immunoSEQ multiplex PCR, the repertoire was profiled, and TCRdb retains in-frame clones only, with some absent. The sample lists approximately 360,000 clones, roughly 90% occurring once. Sequencing input: peripheral blood. These receptors originate from a middle-aged man with acute or convalescent COVID-19.

The chain has TRBV4-2 and TRBJ1-6, with D unclear. The CDR3 runs to 17 residues. The germline CDR1 and CDR2 sequences are LGHNA and YNFKEQ. Deletions cut 4 bases from V and 0 bases from J, with 13 bases between. The CDR3: CASSPSMRSSYNSPLHF. The CDR3 nucleotides read TGTGCCAGCAGCCCATCGATGAGAAGCTCCTATAATTCACCCCTCCACTTT.

The chain employs TRBV29-1 and TRBJ2-7; 12 bases map to TRBD1. CDR3 size: 16 residues. V lost 0 bases and J lost 3; bases outside the gene matches: 6. Germline V gives CDR1 SQVTM, CDR2 ANQGSEA. In DNA, the CDR3 is TGCAGCGTTGAAGATCAAGGGACAGGGGGCTTCTACGAGCAGTACTTC. Amino acids: CSVEDQGTGGFYEQYF.

The chain uses TRBV28 and TRBJ1-5; TRBD1 is a possible D gene (5 bases). V shed 7 bases and J shed 3 bases, with 13 bases lying between them. Germline V gene data show CDR1 as MDHEN and CDR2 as SYDVKM. The CDR3 extends over 14 amino acids. Here the CDR3 DNA reads TGTGCCAGCATCCCCAGGGCAGACAATCAGCCCCAGCATTTT. Translated: CASIPRADNQPQHF.

This chain links TRBV19 with TRBJ1-1; no reliable D call. The CDR3 is 16 residues long. Germline V gene data show CDR1 as LNHDA and CDR2 as SQIVND (reference sequence). The ends were cut back, 2 bases at V and 0 bases at J, with 13 bases in the middle. The CDR3, as DNA: TGTGCCAGTAGTATAAAGGTTGAGACACTGAACACTGAAGCTTTCTTT. Translated: CASSIKVETLNTEAFF. The full variable domain, in which reference TRBV19 and TRBJ1-1 provide the parts outside the CDR3, is DGGITQSPKYLFRKEGQNVTLSCEQNLNHDAMYWYRQDPGQGLRLIYYSQIVNDFQKGDIAEGYSVSREKKESFPLTVTSAQKNPTAFYLCASSIKVETLNTEAFFGQGTRLTVV.

Turning to this clone: Other DNA sequences in the sample encode the same CDR3. This chain uses TRBV28 with TRBJ1-3; unclear D gene. CDR3 length: 13 amino acids. Trimming took off 1 base at V and 4 bases at J, with 5 bases between the two ends. Germline V lookup: CDR1 MDHEN, CDR2 SYDVKM. CDR3 region: CASSLLQGNTIYF. DNA of the CDR3: TGTGCCAGCAGTTTATTACAGGGAAACACCATATATTTT.

This chain uses TRBV7-8 with TRBJ1-2; D unresolved. Germline assignment: CDR1 SGHVS and CDR2 FQNEAQ. The CDR3 totals 15 residues. The V and J ends lost 1 base and 6 bases respectively, with 15 bases between them. Written as DNA, the CDR3 is TGTGCCAGCAGCTTAGTTCGGTGGGGAGGAGATGGCTACACCTTC. Encoded protein: CASSLVRWGGDGYTF. Using reference TRBV7-8 and TRBJ1-2 for the parts outside the CDR3, the full variable domain is GAGVSQSPRYKVAKRGQDVALRCDPISGHVSLFWYQQALGQGPEFLTYFQNEAQLDKSGLPSDRFFAERPEGSVSTLKIQRTQQEDSAVYLCASSLVRWGGDGYTFGSGTRLTVV.

The chain carries TRBV6-2 or TRBV6-3 and TRBJ2-7; a weak D match, TRBD1 (6 bases). This CDR3 has 17 amino acids. V lost 2 bases, J lost 2 bases, and 19 bases lay in between. Germline CDR1 and CDR2: MNHEY and SVGEGT. CDR3 nucleotides: TGTGCCAGCAGTTACAGGGGGTCGAACCCTTTACCCTACGAGCAGTACTTC. It yields the protein CASSYRGSNPLPYEQYF.

The J gene is TRBJ1-3, the V gene TRBV10-3; D is ambiguous. Trimming removed 5 bases at V and 0 bases at J, with 11 bases between. Germline assignment: CDR1 ENHRY and CDR2 SYGVKD. CDR3 length: 15 residues. CDR3 DNA: TGTGCCATCAGTTCGCCCCGACACTCTGGAAACACCATATATTTT. It is translated as CAISSPRHSGNTIYF.

The chain links TRBV7-2 to TRBJ1-2; no reliable D call. CDR1 and CDR2 (germline): SGHTA, FQGNSA. The CDR3 runs to 14 residues. The V end was cut by 6 bases, the J end by 4 bases, with 15 bases between. CDR3 region: CASRATRGGYGYTF. Written as DNA, the CDR3 is TGTGCCAGCAGAGCCACGCGGGGTGGCTATGGCTACACCTTC.

The genes are TRBV3-1 (or the pseudogene TRBV3-2) and TRBJ2-1, with D possibly matching TRBD2 (6 bases). Germline lookup yields CDR1 LGHDT and CDR2 YNNKEL (reference sequence). V was clipped by 4 bases and J by 8 bases, with 9 bases between them. The CDR3 covers 12 residues. The CDR3 here is CASSPWGDEQFF. CDR3 bases: TGTGCCAGCAGCCCCTGGGGGGATGAGCAGTTCTTC.

A single count supports this clone. The DNA of the CDR3 is TGCGCCAGCAGCCTTGGGACTATAAGCGGGGGAACCGGGGAGCTGTTTTTT. Amino acid sequence: CASSLGTISGGTGELFF. J is TRBJ2-2 and V is TRBV5-1; TRBD2 agrees at 8 bases. Unmatched junction bases numbered 13, after V lost 4 bases and J lost 5 bases. The CDR3 runs to 17 residues. Germline values: CDR1 SGHRS, CDR2 YFSETQ.

V usage is TRBV28 and J usage is TRBJ1-2; 7 bases agree with TRBD1. CDR3 length equals 12 residues. Germline loops: CDR1 MDHEN, CDR2 SYDVKM. Trimming removed 5 bases from V and 7 bases from J; junction bases left unmatched: 4. CDR3 coding DNA: TGTGCCAGCAGTCAACAGGGGTTTGGCTACACCTTC. It yields the protein CASSQQGFGYTF.

This chain links TRBV10-3 with TRBJ2-3, with 8 positions matching TRBD1. CDR1 and CDR2 (germline): ENHRY, SYGVKD. The ends lost 0 bases at V and 3 bases at J; junction bases unmatched: 8. The CDR3 has 17 amino acids. The CDR3 is CAISESGQGWRTDTQYF. The CDR3 nucleotides read TGTGCCATCAGTGAGTCTGGACAGGGATGGAGGACAGATACGCAGTATTTT.

V is TRBV27 and J is TRBJ1-5; tentative D call: TRBD1 (6 bases). V lost 5 bases to trimming and J lost 2 bases, with 13 bases between them. The V gene's germline CDR1 is MNHEY and CDR2 SMNVEV (reference sequence). The CDR3 is made up of 15 amino acids. CDR3 amino acids: CASSKLPGGNQPQHF. DNA of the CDR3: TGTGCCAGCAGTAAACTCCCAGGGGGCAATCAGCCCCAGCATTTT.

The count of this clone is one. J is TRBJ1-2 and V is TRBV5-4; D might be TRBD1 (6 bases). The CDR3 totals 17 residues. Trimming pared 4 bases from V and 5 bases from J, leaving 24 bases between. The germline CDR1 and CDR2 sequences are SGHNT and YYREEE (reference sequence). CDR3 coding DNA: TGTGCCAGCAGCCAGGCCTCGGGGAGGGACAAGAAGTATGGCTACACCTTC. Protein sequence: CASSQASGRDKKYGYTF.

V gene TRBV2 combines with J gene TRBJ1-6, with D possibly matching TRBD1 (5 bases). There are 14 residues in the CDR3. V lost 5 bases, J lost 12 bases, and 17 bases lay in between. Per germline, CDR1 SNHLY and CDR2 FYNNEI. CDR3 DNA sequence: TGTGCCAGCAGTCCCGGGACTTCAACGGGACCCCTCCACTTT. Its translation: CASSPGTSTGPLHF.

This chain joins TRBV28 and TRBJ1-5, with TRBD1 identical over 11 bases. The trim removed 5 bases at V and 5 bases at J, leaving 5 bases unmatched. The CDR3 sequence is 15 residues long. The germline V gene encodes CDR1 MDHEN and CDR2 SYDVKM. The CDR3 loop is CASSPRDRGYQPQHF. The DNA of the CDR3 is TGTGCCAGCAGTCCCCGGGACAGGGGGTATCAGCCCCAGCATTTT.

The chain couples TRBV7-9 to TRBJ1-4; D gene unclear. The germline V gene has CDR1 SEHNR and CDR2 FQNEAQ (reference sequence). The CDR3 runs 13 residues. V shed 0 bases and J shed 8 bases, with 7 bases lying between them. CDR3 amino acids: CASSLAGREKLFF. The CDR3 coding sequence is TGTGCCAGCAGCTTAGCAGGGAGAGAAAAACTGTTTTTT.